The clone carrying this TCR beta chain occurred a few times. TCRdb ran MiXCR on the RT-PCR reads and lists one entry per CDR3 protein. The sample has around 700,000 distinct CDR3 sequences, approximately 15% seen once. The CDR3 runs 15 residues. Per the germline V gene, CDR1 is SGHAT and CDR2 is FQDESV (reference sequence). V lost 5 bases to trimming and J lost 5 bases, with 18 bases between them. The chain links TRBV11-1 to TRBJ1-1, with D hard to call. The sample taken for sequencing was memory CD4+ T cells from blood. The sequence derives from a female donor in good health, serving as a healthy control. CDR3 sequence reads: CASSRTDGPWTEAFF. CDR3 nucleotide sequence: TGTGCCAGCAGCAGAACGGACGGACCTTGGACTGAAGCTTTCTTT.